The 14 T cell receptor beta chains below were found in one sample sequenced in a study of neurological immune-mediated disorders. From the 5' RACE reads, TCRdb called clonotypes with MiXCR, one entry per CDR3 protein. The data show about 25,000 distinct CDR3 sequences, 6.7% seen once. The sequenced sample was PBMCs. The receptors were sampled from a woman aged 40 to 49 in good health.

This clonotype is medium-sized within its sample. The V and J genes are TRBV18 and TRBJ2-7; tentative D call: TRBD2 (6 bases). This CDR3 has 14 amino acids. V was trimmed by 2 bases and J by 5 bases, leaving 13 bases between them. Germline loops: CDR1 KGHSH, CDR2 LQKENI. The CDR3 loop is CASSPFPGAHEQYF. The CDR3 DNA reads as TGTGCCAGCTCACCATTTCCGGGAGCACACGAGCAGTACTTC.

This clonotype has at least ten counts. The CDR3 region is CSVETVSWDEQYF. CDR3 in DNA: TGCAGCGTTGAGACAGTCTCCTGGGACGAGCAGTACTTC. This chain uses TRBV29-1 with TRBJ2-7; maybe TRBD1 (5 bases). Germline V gives CDR1 SQVTM, CDR2 ANQGSEA. This CDR3 comprises 13 residues. Trimming cost V 3 bases and J 5 bases, with 14 bases left between them.

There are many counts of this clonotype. CDR3: CASSLVAMGEGQYF. In DNA, the CDR3 is TGTGCCAGCAGCTTAGTGGCTATGGGTGAGGGGCAGTACTTC. The gene calls are TRBV7-9 and TRBJ2-7; possibly TRBD2 for D (5 bases). The V and J ends lost 1 base and 9 bases respectively, with 16 bases between them. The CDR3 runs to 14 residues. The germline V gene encodes CDR1 SEHNR and CDR2 FQNEAQ (reference sequence).

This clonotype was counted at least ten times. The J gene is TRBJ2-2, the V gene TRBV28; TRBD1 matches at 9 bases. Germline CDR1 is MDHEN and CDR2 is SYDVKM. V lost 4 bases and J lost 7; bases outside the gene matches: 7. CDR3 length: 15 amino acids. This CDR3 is CASSSPWTGDGELFF. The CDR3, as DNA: TGTGCCAGCAGTTCCCCCTGGACAGGGGACGGGGAGCTGTTTTTT.

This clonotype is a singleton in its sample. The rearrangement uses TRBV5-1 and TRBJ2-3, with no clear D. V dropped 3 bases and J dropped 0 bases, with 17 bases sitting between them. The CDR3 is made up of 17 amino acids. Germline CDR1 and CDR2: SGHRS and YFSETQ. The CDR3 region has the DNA TGCGCCAGCAGCTCCCAAGTAAGACTTGACAGCACAGATACGCAGTATTTT. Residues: CASSSQVRLDSTDTQYF.

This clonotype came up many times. CDR3 region: CSVEEGLGKAGGGEQYF. DNA of the CDR3: TGCAGCGTTGAAGAAGGCCTAGGTAAAGCGGGAGGAGGCGAGCAGTACTTC. The chain combines TRBV29-1 with TRBJ2-7; 9 bases align to TRBD2. This CDR3 region has 17 residues. In germline, CDR1 is SQVTM, CDR2 ANQGSEA. V was clipped by 0 bases and J by 6 bases; unmatched bases: 15.

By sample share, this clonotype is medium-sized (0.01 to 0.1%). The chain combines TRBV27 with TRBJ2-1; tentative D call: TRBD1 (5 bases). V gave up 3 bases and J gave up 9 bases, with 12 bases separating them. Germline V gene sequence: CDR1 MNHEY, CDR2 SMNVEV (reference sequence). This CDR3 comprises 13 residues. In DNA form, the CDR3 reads TGTGCCAGCAGTTTGACAGTAAACGGTGAGCAGTTCTTC. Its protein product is CASSLTVNGEQFF.

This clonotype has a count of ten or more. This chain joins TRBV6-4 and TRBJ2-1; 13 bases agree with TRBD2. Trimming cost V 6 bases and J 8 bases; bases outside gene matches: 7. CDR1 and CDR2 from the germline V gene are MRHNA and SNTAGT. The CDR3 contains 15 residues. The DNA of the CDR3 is TGTGCCAGCAGAAGACTAGCGGGAGGATCGGATGAGCAGTTCTTC. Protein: CASRRLAGGSDEQFF.

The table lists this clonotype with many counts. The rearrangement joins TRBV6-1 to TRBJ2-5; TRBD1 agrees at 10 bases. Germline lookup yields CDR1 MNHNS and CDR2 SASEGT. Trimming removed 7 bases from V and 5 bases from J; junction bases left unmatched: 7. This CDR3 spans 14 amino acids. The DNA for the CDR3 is TGTGCCAGCATCATGGGACAGGGGATGGAGACCCAGTACTTC. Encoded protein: CASIMGQGMETQYF.

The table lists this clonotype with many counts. In nucleotides, the CDR3 is TGCAGTGCTAGAAAGCAGCTTACTAACTATGGCTACACCTTC. It codes for CSARKQLTNYGYTF. This chain joins TRBV20-1 and TRBJ1-2, with D unclear. The length of the CDR3 is 14 residues. Deletions cut 2 bases from V and 0 bases from J, with 10 bases between. Germline-derived CDR1 and CDR2 are DFQATT and SNEGSKA (reference sequence).

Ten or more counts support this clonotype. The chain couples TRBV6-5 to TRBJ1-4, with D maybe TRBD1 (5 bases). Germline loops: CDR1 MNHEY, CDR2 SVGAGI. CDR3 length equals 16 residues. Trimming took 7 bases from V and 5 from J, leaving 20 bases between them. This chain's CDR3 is CASKTGTPVNNEKLFF. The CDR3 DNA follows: TGTGCCAGCAAGACCGGGACCCCTGTGAACAATGAAAAACTGTTTTTT.

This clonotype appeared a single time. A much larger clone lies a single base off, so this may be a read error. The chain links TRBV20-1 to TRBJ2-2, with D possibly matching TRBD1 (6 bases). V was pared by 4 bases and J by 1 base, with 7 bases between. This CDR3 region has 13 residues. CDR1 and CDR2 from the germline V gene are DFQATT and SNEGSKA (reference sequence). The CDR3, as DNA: TGCAGTGCTATAGGGGGGAACACCGGGGAGCTGTTTTTT. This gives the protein CSAIGGNTGELFF.

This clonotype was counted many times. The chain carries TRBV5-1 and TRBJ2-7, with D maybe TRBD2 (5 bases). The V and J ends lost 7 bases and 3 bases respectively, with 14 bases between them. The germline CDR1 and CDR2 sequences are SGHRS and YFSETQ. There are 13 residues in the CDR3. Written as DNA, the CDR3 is TGCGCCAGCCGGACTTGGATCGACTACGAGCAGTACTTC. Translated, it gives CASRTWIDYEQYF. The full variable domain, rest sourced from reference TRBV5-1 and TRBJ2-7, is KAGVTQTPRYLIKTRGQQVTLSCSPISGHRSVSWYQQTPGQGLQFLFEYFSETQRNKGNFPGRFSGRQFSNSRSEMNVSTLELGDSALYLCASRTWIDYEQYFGPGTRLTVT.

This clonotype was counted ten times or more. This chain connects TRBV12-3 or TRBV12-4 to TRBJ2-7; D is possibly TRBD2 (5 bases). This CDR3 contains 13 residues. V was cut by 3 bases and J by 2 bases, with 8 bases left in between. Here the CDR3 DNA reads TGTGCCAGCAGTTTCCACGGGGCCTACGAGCAGTACTTC. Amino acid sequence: CASSFHGAYEQYF.